This entry lists 30 T cell receptor beta chains sequenced from one sample in a study of response to subunit inactivated influenza vaccine. In TCRdb, the RT-PCR reads were re-called with MiXCR into one record per CDR3 protein. The sample has more than 600,000 distinct CDR3 sequences, approximately 18% seen once. The sequencing used PBMCs from blood, collected more than 4 days after vaccination. The source is a man aged 50 to 59 who received an inactivated influenza vaccine.

This clonotype showed up just a few times. The V call is TRBV6-5, the J call TRBJ2-7, with 7 bases that match TRBD1. The CDR3 is 12 residues long. J was trimmed by 2 bases and V by 6 bases; bases with no gene match: 1. The germline gives CDR1 MNHEY, CDR2 SVGAGI. The CDR3: CASRTGAYEQYF. In nucleotides, the CDR3 is TGTGCCAGCAGAACAGGGGCCTACGAGCAGTACTTC.

This clonotype was counted between two and nine times. The chain uses TRBV12-3 or TRBV12-4 and TRBJ1-3; the D gene is possibly TRBD1 (6 bases). Trimming removed 3 bases from V and 7 bases from J, with 16 bases in between. This CDR3 has 15 amino acids. The CDR3 here is CASSFLGGRGNTIYF. CDR3 coding DNA: TGTGCCAGCAGTTTTTTAGGGGGGCGCGGGAACACCATATATTTT.

This clonotype showed up just a few times. This chain joins TRBV10-1 and TRBJ2-1, with D possibly being TRBD2 (6 bases). Germline V gene lookup returns CDR1 WNHNN and CDR2 SYGVQD (reference sequence). Trimming removed 0 bases at V and 7 bases at J, with 19 bases between. This CDR3 is built from 17 residues. The CDR3 region has the DNA TGCGCCAGCAGTGAGTCAAAGTTTGGGGGGAAGGAGAATGAGCAGTTCTTC. Protein product: CASSESKFGGKENEQFF.

V gene TRBV12-3 or TRBV12-4 combines with J gene TRBJ2-5, with D possibly being TRBD1 (6 bases). V lost 2 bases and J lost 5, with 18 bases in between. This CDR3 comprises 16 residues. CDR3 nucleotides: TGTGCCAGCAGTTTACCCGGACAGTCGAACCGGGAGACCCAGTACTTC. It is translated as CASSLPGQSNRETQYF.

This clonotype was seen a few times. The chain employs TRBV29-1 and TRBJ2-5, with TRBD2 matching over 13 bases. This CDR3 spans 18 amino acids. With V trimmed by 4 bases and J by 1 base, 12 bases remained unmatched. Germline V gene lookup returns CDR1 SQVTM and CDR2 ANQGSEA. The CDR3 here is CSVGRGGLAGVFQETQYF. The CDR3, as DNA: TGCAGCGTTGGAAGGGGAGGACTAGCGGGAGTGTTCCAAGAGACCCAGTACTTC.

V usage is TRBV7-9 and J usage is TRBJ1-1; D is unclear. V was cut by 4 bases and J by 4 bases, with 10 bases left in between. Per germline, CDR1 SEHNR and CDR2 FQNEAQ (reference sequence). This CDR3 region has 13 residues. CDR3 sequence reads: CASSSPGSTEAFF. CDR3 DNA sequence: TGTGCCAGCAGCTCCCCGGGGAGCACTGAAGCTTTCTTT.

This clonotype was found a few times. CDR3 DNA sequence: TGTGCCAGCAGCTTAGCTGGGGGGGGCGCGAATCAGCCCCAGCATTTT. It yields the protein CASSLAGGGANQPQHF. V usage is TRBV7-2 and J usage is TRBJ1-5, with a weak D call TRBD1 (6 bases). The V gene's germline CDR1 is SGHTA and CDR2 FQGNSA. The CDR3 is 16 amino acids. The V gene lost 0 bases and the J gene lost 4 bases, with 13 bases spanning the gap.

In DNA, the CDR3 is TGTGCCAGCAGCTCCTTGGTAGGGCGCGGAAACACCATATATTTT. It specifies CASSSLVGRGNTIYF. The chain has TRBV12-3 or TRBV12-4 and TRBJ1-3, with D uncertain. The CDR3 is 15 amino acids. V lost 6 bases to trimming and J lost 4 bases, with 16 bases between them.

There are a few counts of this clonotype. The chain employs TRBV21-1 and TRBJ2-7; no DNA check was done on the table's D call, TRBD1. TRBV21-1 corresponds to a pseudogene. This CDR3 has 14 amino acids. The CDR3 sequence is CASSKAKQGCEQYF. DNA for the CDR3: TGTGCCAGCAGCAAAGCGAAACAGGGATGCGAGCAGTACTTC.

This clonotype came up many times. This sequence joins TRBV12-3 or TRBV12-4 and TRBJ1-5; D remains unclear. Trimming removed 6 bases from V and 1 base from J, with 19 bases in between. The CDR3 is made up of 17 amino acids. The DNA of the CDR3 is TGTGCCAGCAGGTTTAGGTCTTCACTGGGAAGCAATCAGCCCCAGCATTTT. Amino acid sequence: CASRFRSSLGSNQPQHF.

A few counts support this clonotype. J is TRBJ2-2 and V is TRBV7-9; TRBD1 might be the D (6 bases). This CDR3 contains 15 residues. Germline lookup yields CDR1 SEHNR and CDR2 FQNEAQ (reference sequence). Trimming removed 5 bases from V and 9 bases from J, with 19 bases in between. CDR3 residues: CASSPASTGGRELFF. CDR3 bases: TGTGCCAGCAGCCCAGCGTCTACTGGGGGCCGGGAGCTGTTTTTT. Looking up the rest from reference TRBV7-9 and TRBJ2-2 gives the full variable domain: DTGVSQNPRHKITKRGQNVTFRCDPISEHNRLYWYRQTLGQGPEFLTYFQNEAQLEKSRLLSDRFSAERPKGSFSTLEIQRTEQGDSAMYLCASSPASTGGRELFFGEGSRLTVL.

This clonotype was seen a handful of times. The rearrangement joins TRBV27 to TRBJ2-3, with D unresolved. Germline lookup yields CDR1 MNHEY and CDR2 SMNVEV (reference sequence). The length of the CDR3 is 14 residues. V lost 0 bases and J 5 bases, leaving 9 bases between the germline ends. DNA for the CDR3: TGTGCCAGCAGTTTATCGACTGCCGTAGATACGCAGTATTTT. This sequence encodes CASSLSTAVDTQYF.

In its sample, this clonotype was seen a few times. The chain uses TRBV12-3 or TRBV12-4 and TRBJ2-4; D uncertain. The ends were cut back, 2 bases at V and 1 base at J, with 3 bases in the middle. This CDR3 comprises 13 residues. The CDR3 DNA is TGTGCCAGCAGTTTAAACGCCAAAAACATTCAGTACTTC. Protein product: CASSLNAKNIQYF.

V is TRBV27 and J is TRBJ2-2, with a tentative D call TRBD1 (5 bases). Trimming shortened V by 5 bases and J by 4 bases, and 14 bases separated the two germline ends. Germline lookup yields CDR1 MNHEY and CDR2 SMNVEV (reference sequence). This CDR3 region has 15 residues. The CDR3 region has the DNA TGTGCCAGCAGTCCCTGGGAAGGGGCCACCGGGGAGCTGTTTTTT. Protein product: CASSPWEGATGELFF.

This clonotype has only a few counts. The V gene is TRBV12-3 or TRBV12-4, the J gene TRBJ1-5; D ambiguous. CDR3 size: 13 residues. V was shortened by 6 bases and J by 6 bases, with 12 bases between the two germline ends. In DNA form, the CDR3 reads TGTGCCAGCAGACAAGCGGTTGGTCAGCCCCAGCATTTT. Encoded protein: CASRQAVGQPQHF.

This clonotype was found a few times. The chain employs TRBV20-1 and TRBJ2-7, with 7 positions matching TRBD2. Per germline, CDR1 DFQATT and CDR2 SNEGSKA (reference sequence). The CDR3 has 17 residues. Unmatched junction bases numbered 12, after V lost 1 base and J lost 0 bases. In DNA form, the CDR3 reads TGCAGTGCTAGAGCCCACTGGAGCCTAGCGGACTCCTACGAGCAGTACTTC. Translated, it gives CSARAHWSLADSYEQYF.

The gene calls are TRBV27 and TRBJ2-7, with unresolved D. This CDR3 has 15 amino acids. The V and J ends lost 5 bases and 5 bases respectively, with 19 bases between them. Germline CDR1 is MNHEY and CDR2 is SMNVEV (reference sequence). The CDR3 nucleotides are TGTGCCAGCAGTCCCTGGTTAAACTCCGGCGACGAGCAGTACTTC. It yields the protein CASSPWLNSGDEQYF.

This clonotype appeared a few times. The rearrangement links TRBV5-1 to TRBJ2-5; TRBD2 matches 9 bases. J lost 7 bases, V lost 7 bases, and 20 bases had no gene match. The CDR3 is made up of 17 amino acids. CDR1 and CDR2 (germline): SGHRS, YFSETQ. The CDR3 nucleotides are TGCGCCAGCGCCGGGGGTAGCGGGGGCCGACGTCACGGGACCCAGTACTTC. Amino acid sequence: CASAGGSGGRRHGTQYF.

The gene calls are TRBV20-1 and TRBJ2-5; D ambiguous. CDR1 is DFQATT and CDR2 is SNEGSKA in the germline V gene (reference sequence). The CDR3 is made up of 12 amino acids. Trimming removed 3 bases at V and 6 bases at J, with 11 bases between. The CDR3 here is CSASLVSQTQYF. DNA of the CDR3: TGCAGTGCTAGTTTAGTATCGCAGACCCAGTACTTC.

The CDR3 DNA follows: TGCAGTGCTAACGGGGGGAAGGAAGTTGAAAAACTGTTTTTT. This codes for CSANGGKEVEKLFF. The V call is TRBV20-1, the J call TRBJ1-4; D perhaps matches TRBD1 (5 bases). Germline V gene lookup returns CDR1 DFQATT and CDR2 SNEGSKA (reference sequence). The ends were cut back, 4 bases at V and 7 bases at J, with 16 bases in the middle. CDR3 length: 14 amino acids.

The chain couples TRBV4-3 to TRBJ1-1; 7 nucleotides match TRBD1. Germline CDR1 reads LGHNA; CDR2 reads YSLEER. V shed 6 bases, J shed 4 bases, and the junction held 8 bases outside the gene matches. The length of the CDR3 is 14 residues. CDR3 protein: CASRQTGEITEAFF. DNA of the CDR3: TGCGCCAGCAGACAAACAGGGGAGATCACTGAAGCTTTCTTT.

The chain employs TRBV29-1 and TRBJ2-6; D gene unclear. V lost 4 bases, J lost 0 bases, and 7 bases lay in between. From germline, CDR1 is SQVTM and CDR2 ANQGSEA. The CDR3 has 14 amino acids. The CDR3: CSVGMSSGANVLTF. CDR3 DNA: TGCAGCGTTGGGATGAGCTCTGGGGCCAACGTCCTGACTTTC.

Only a few counts were recorded for this clonotype. V is TRBV24-1 and J is TRBJ1-5, with 9 bases identical to TRBD1. Germline V gene data show CDR1 as KGHDR and CDR2 as SFDVKD. The CDR3 is 16 residues long. V was clipped by 3 bases and J by 3 bases; unmatched bases: 5. The CDR3 bases are TGTGCCACCAGTGATGGGACAGGGCCATTCAATCAGCCCCAGCATTTT. The encoded protein is CATSDGTGPFNQPQHF.

This clonotype was picked up many times. The V call is TRBV5-1, the J call TRBJ1-2; D is ambiguous. Deletions cut 2 bases from V and 6 bases from J, with 17 bases between. CDR3 length: 15 amino acids. CDR1 and CDR2 from the germline V gene are SGHRS and YFSETQ. The CDR3 coding sequence is TGCGCCAGCAGCTTCCAACCGGGCTGGGTTGATGGCTACACCTTC. As protein: CASSFQPGWVDGYTF.

This clonotype turned up a few times. V usage is TRBV12-3 or TRBV12-4 and J usage is TRBJ2-7; TRBD1 matches 12 bases. V trimming: 8 bases; J trimming: 3 bases; junction bases outside the gene matches: 2. The CDR3 extends over 13 amino acids. DNA of the CDR3: TGTGCCAGCCGGGACAGGGGGCACTACGAGCAGTACTTC. Amino acids: CASRDRGHYEQYF.

The chain recombines TRBV6-5 with TRBJ2-2, with D perhaps being TRBD1 or TRBD2 (5 bases each). Germline V CDR1 and CDR2: MNHEY, SVGAGI. The CDR3 length is 15 residues. The germline V and J ends were trimmed by 2 bases and 4 bases, with 11 bases remaining between them. The CDR3 region is CASSYGRAGTGELFF. The CDR3 bases are TGTGCCAGCAGTTACGGCAGGGCGGGCACCGGGGAGCTGTTTTTT.

V is TRBV6-2 or TRBV6-3 and J is TRBJ2-2; the D is unclear. The germline CDR1 and CDR2 sequences are MNHEY and SVGEGT. The CDR3 covers 13 residues. Trimming left V 5 bases short and J 7 bases short, with 11 bases between. As DNA, the CDR3 is TGTGCCAGCAGTGTACTTGAAATCGGGGAGCTGTTTTTT. Its translation: CASSVLEIGELFF.

The chain combines TRBV5-1 with TRBJ1-3; no clear D. V lost 4 bases and J lost 2, with 13 bases in between. CDR1 is SGHRS, CDR2 YFSETQ, per germline. The CDR3 covers 15 residues. The CDR3: CASSITGIAGNTIYF. DNA for the CDR3: TGCGCCAGCAGCATCACCGGCATAGCTGGAAACACCATATATTTT.

The V call is TRBV20-1, the J call TRBJ2-7; 10 nucleotides match TRBD2. The CDR3 consists of 14 residues. The V gene's germline CDR1 is DFQATT and CDR2 SNEGSKA (reference sequence). V lost 5 bases to trimming and J lost 6 bases; unmatched junction nucleotides: 10. The CDR3 DNA reads as TGCAGTGCTGGATCTAGCGGGAGTAGGGCCGAGCAGTACTTC. Its protein is CSAGSSGSRAEQYF.

The chain couples TRBV20-1 to TRBJ2-2; either TRBD1 or TRBD2 may supply D (5 bases each). The germline V gene encodes CDR1 DFQATT and CDR2 SNEGSKA (reference sequence). The CDR3 extends over 17 amino acids. The V end lost 6 bases, the J end lost 4 bases, and 24 bases lay between the germline ends. The CDR3, as DNA: TGCAGTGCCCGCGACAGCCTTGGTTGGGACCCCACCGGGGAGCTGTTTTTT. The encoded protein is CSARDSLGWDPTGELFF.